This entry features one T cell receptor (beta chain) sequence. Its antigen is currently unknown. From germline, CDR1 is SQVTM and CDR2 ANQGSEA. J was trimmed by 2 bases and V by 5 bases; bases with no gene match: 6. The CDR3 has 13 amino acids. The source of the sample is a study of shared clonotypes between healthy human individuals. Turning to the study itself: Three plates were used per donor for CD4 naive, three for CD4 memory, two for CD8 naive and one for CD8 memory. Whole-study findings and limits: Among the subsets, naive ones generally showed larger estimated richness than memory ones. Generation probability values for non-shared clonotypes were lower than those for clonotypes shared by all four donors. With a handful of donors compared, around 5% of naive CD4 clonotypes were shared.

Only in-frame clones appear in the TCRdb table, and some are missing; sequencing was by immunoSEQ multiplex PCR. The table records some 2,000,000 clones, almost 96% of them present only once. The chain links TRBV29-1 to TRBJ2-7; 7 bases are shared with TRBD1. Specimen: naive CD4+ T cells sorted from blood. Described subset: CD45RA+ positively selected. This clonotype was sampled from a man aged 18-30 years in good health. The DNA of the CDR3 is TGCAGCGTTCTAGAAGACAGGGCCTACGAGCAGTACTTC. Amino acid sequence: CSVLEDRAYEQYF.